These 3 T cell receptor beta chains originate from one sample sequenced in a study of blood T cell repertoires in COVID-19. Only in-frame clones appear in the TCRdb table, and some are missing; sequencing was by immunoSEQ multiplex PCR. The data hold about 180,000 clones, with roughly 86% observed a single time. The source material was peripheral blood. The receptors here all came from a middle-aged man with active or convalescent COVID-19.

The V and J genes are TRBV7-9 and TRBJ1-4, with TRBD1 identical over 7 bases. The CDR3 runs to 14 residues. Germline CDR1 and CDR2: SEHNR and FQNEAQ (reference sequence). V shed 6 bases, J shed 5 bases, and the junction held 6 bases outside the gene matches. CDR3 bases: TGTGCCAGCAGTCCGGACAGGTTGAATGAAAAACTGTTTTTT. Translated, it gives CASSPDRLNEKLFF.

The rearrangement uses TRBV19 and TRBJ2-2; no clear D gene. The CDR3 runs 13 residues. Germline lookup yields CDR1 LNHDA and CDR2 SQIVND (reference sequence). Trimming took 4 bases from V and 6 from J, leaving 9 bases between them. The CDR3 nucleotides read TGTGCCAGTAGTACCGGTGGTGCCGGGGAGCTGTTTTTT. It yields the protein CASSTGGAGELFF.

This clone has ten or more counts. The V call is TRBV5-4, the J call TRBJ2-1; TRBD1 agrees at 9 bases. This CDR3 is built from 14 residues. V was clipped by 4 bases and J by 8 bases; unmatched bases: 7. Germline assignment: CDR1 SGHNT and CDR2 YYREEE (reference sequence). The CDR3 reads CASSVDRGTDEQFF. In DNA, the CDR3 is TGTGCCAGCAGCGTGGACAGGGGTACGGATGAGCAGTTCTTC.